The T cell receptor (beta chain) described here comes from a study of prognosis after radiotherapy for stage I lung cancer (dated by TCRdb to 2020 to 2023). At the level of the whole study: Between April 2018 and 2019, some 18 stage I NSCLC patients were enrolled in Nanjing, China. There were around 15 patients with newly diagnosed primary stage I lung tumors and about five patients with oligometastatic NSCLC after surgical resection of the primary tumor. All patients were regarded as medically inoperable, because of comorbidities in over 10 patients and refusal of surgery in six or seven patients. The cohort was made up of about a dozen men and a handful of women, with a median age of around 70 years and an age range of roughly 53 to 90 years. On tumor histology, fewer than 15 patients had adenocarcinoma and six or seven had squamous cell carcinoma. Using image-guided IMRT or VMAT, SBRT was delivered in 3 to 5 fractions at a biologically effective dose of at least 100 Gy. SBRT was not combined with any concurrent therapy in any patient. Distant metastases were developed by four of the 19 patients after SBRT, at a median of around seven months, whereas no significant progression was observed in the other 15 patients. This study profiled peripheral blood TCR beta repertoires from stage I NSCLC patients before and after stereotactic body radiotherapy and linked the repertoires to distant failure. For each of the 20 or so patients, one blood sample was taken before SBRT and one after, so the study sequenced approximately 38 samples in total. Broader findings and caveats from the paper: TRBV and TRBJ usage frequencies reportedly varied with metastasis status, involving two V genes at baseline and 9 or 10 V and two J genes after SBRT. After SBRT, the number of unique TCR clones decreased (median roughly 9,900 before versus some 6,900 after; Wilcoxon paired P=0.011). Limitations of the study included a small cohort and short follow-up, and the study findings need independent validation. Whether the expanded TCR clones were tumor-specific was not determined. Post-SBRT Shannon entropy and its change from baseline were lower in patients who developed distant metastases; baseline Shannon entropy was not associated with metastases. All reported P values were unadjusted for multiple comparisons.

All patients had node-negative disease on CT and PET/CT, and none had a history of other malignancies or prior chemotherapy or radiotherapy. At each of the two time points, six milliliters of peripheral venous blood were collected into EDTA tubes. PBMCs were isolated by Ficoll-Paque Plus density-gradient centrifugation. Immediately after collection, samples were stored at -80 degrees C until analysis. Two rounds of multiplex PCR were used to amplify the TCR beta CDR3 region from genomic DNA. In the first round of PCR, primers specific to each TRBV and TRBJ gene were used, and the primer sequences are filed in Chinese patent CN105087789A. Universal primers were used in the second PCR round. The Roche High Pure PCR Template Preparation Kit was used to extract genomic DNA from frozen PBMCs. Libraries were sequenced paired-end with 151 bp reads on an Illumina HiSeq 3000. The published analysis was carried out like this. CutAdapt was used to discard raw reads that did not contain the multiplex PCR primer sequences. Using PEAR, the high-quality paired reads were merged into contigs. MiXCR assigned TRB V, D and J gene segments to each contig by aligning to reference sequences. CDR3 sequences were clustered by base quality and sequence similarity to remove sequencing errors. Diversity was measured as Shannon entropy normalized by the natural log of productive TCR sequence number. Clonality was computed as one minus the ratio of Shannon entropy to the natural log of the number of unique clonotypes. Using the Youden index from ROC curves, the researchers picked the repertoire-metric cut-offs for progression-free survival, and all analyses were carried out in R 3.5.3. Starting from the raw public reads, TCRdb applied fastp trimming at Q25, assembled clones with MiXCR and retained in-frame beta chains. Every entry covers one CDR3 protein and lists the most common genes and DNA from its rows. The authors' filters were not applied to this entry. The sample data list around 30,000 distinct CDR3 sequences, and around a third of these were observed just once. 9% to 13% of the sample lies in the top ten.

Taken from cysteine to phenylalanine, the CDR3 has 14 residues. The CDR3 DNA has 42 bases and is translated from base 1. V drops 6 bases and J drops 2 bases, leaving 14 bases in between. This clonotype appeared many times. Which antigen it targets is not known. Base-call qualities are not available, and no considerably larger clone is one nucleotide away. This TCR was recovered from a donor at least 50 years old with non-small cell lung cancer. Recombination connected TRBV12-3 or TRBV12-4 to TRBJ2-7, with no D gene named confidently. Material: PBMCs, obtained before or after stereotactic body radiation therapy (not recorded which). The CDR3 protein is CASSPPSPPYEQYF. The nucleotide sequence is TGTGCCAGCAGCCCTCCTAGTCCCCCCTACGAGCAGTACTTC.